This T cell receptor (beta chain) was captured by sequencing in a study of control samples from healthy donors and cancer patients (dated by TCRdb to the early 2020s). As concerns this clone: The clone's antigen remains unknown. Base qualities are missing; no much larger clone stands one base away.

CDR1 and CDR2, looked up from the germline V gene, are SGHDT and YYEEEE. From the cysteine up to the phenylalanine, the CDR3 has a length of 14 residues. Left in the record is the CDR3 DNA by itself, 42 bases read in frame from the first base. Trimming at the junction amounts to 1 base on V and 6 bases on J, and the germline ends lie 11 bases apart. Library method: the immunoSEQ multiplex PCR assay. This is the immuneACCESS table as TCRdb keeps it, with only in-frame sequences that have V and J called. A part of the clones is gone; compared with another copy, unresolved V genes explain less than half, and the rest is unexplained. The sample data list 150,000 to 200,000 clones, and almost 90% of these were observed just once. Nearly 5% of the sample is taken by the ten largest.

This sequence originates from a woman in her thirties in good health. The V gene is TRBV5-6 and the J gene is TRBJ1-5, with a tentative D gene TRBD1 over 6 matching bases. The sequencing input was blood. The DNA sequence follows: TGTGCCAGCAGCTTGACAGGGTCGGGTCAGCCCCAGCATTTT. This translates into CASSLTGSGQPQHF.